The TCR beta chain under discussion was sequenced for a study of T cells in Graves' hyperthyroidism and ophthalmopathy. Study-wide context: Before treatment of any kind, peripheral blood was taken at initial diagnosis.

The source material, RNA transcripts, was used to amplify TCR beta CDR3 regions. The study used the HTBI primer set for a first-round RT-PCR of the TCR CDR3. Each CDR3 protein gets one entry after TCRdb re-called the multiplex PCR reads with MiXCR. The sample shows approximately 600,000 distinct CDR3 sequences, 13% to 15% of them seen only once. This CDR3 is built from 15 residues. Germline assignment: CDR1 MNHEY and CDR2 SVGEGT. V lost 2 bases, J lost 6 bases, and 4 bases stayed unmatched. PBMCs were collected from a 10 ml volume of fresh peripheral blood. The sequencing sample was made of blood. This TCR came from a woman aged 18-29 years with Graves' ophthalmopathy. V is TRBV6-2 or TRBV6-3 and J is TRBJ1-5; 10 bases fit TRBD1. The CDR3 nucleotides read TGTGCCAGCAGTTACGACGACAGGGGGCTTCAGCCCCAGCATTTT. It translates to CASSYDDRGLQPQHF.